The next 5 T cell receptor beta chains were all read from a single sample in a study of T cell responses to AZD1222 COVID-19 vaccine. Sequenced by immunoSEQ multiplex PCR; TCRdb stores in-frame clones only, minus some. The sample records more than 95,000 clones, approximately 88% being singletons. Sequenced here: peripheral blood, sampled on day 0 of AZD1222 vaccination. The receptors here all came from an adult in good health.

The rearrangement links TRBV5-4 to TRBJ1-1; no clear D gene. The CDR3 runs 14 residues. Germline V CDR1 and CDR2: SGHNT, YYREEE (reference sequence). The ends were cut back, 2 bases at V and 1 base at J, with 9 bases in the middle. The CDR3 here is CASSFIDGNTEAFF. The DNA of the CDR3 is TGTGCCAGCAGCTTTATAGACGGGAACACTGAAGCTTTCTTT. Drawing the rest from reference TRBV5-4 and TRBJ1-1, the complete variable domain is ETGVTQSPTHLIKTRGQQVTLRCSSQSGHNTVSWYQQALGQGPQFIFQYYREEENGRGNFPPRFSGLQFPNYSSELNVNALELDDSALYLCASSFIDGNTEAFFGQGTRLTVV.

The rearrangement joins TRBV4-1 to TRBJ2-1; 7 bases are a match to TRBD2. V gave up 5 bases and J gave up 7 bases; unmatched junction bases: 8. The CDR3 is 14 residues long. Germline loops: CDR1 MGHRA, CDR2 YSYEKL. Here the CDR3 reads CASSSRTSWNEQFF. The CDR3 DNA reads TGCGCCAGCAGCTCCAGGACTAGTTGGAATGAGCAGTTCTTC.

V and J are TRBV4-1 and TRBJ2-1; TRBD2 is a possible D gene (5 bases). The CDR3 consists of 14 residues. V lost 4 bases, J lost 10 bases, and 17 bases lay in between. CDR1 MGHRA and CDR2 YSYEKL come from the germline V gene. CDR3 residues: CASSLTTKADEQFF. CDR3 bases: TGCGCCAGCAGCCTAACGACTAAGGCGGACGAGCAGTTCTTC.

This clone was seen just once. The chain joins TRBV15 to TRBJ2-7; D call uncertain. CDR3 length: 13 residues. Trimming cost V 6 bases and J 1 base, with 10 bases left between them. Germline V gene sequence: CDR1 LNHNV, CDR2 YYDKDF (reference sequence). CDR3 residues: CATREFLSYEQYF. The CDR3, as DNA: TGTGCCACCAGGGAATTCCTATCCTACGAGCAGTACTTC.

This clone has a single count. In nucleotides, the CDR3 is TGTGCCAGCAGTTTTGGGCAGGGCCGCACAGATACGCAGTATTTT. Its protein is CASSFGQGRTDTQYF. The chain has TRBV6-5 and TRBJ2-3; D is possibly TRBD1 (5 bases). The CDR3 has 15 residues. CDR1 and CDR2 from the germline V gene are MNHEY and SVGAGI. Trimming took off 4 bases at V and 1 base at J, with 12 bases between the two ends.